This T cell receptor (beta chain) derives from a study of control samples from healthy donors and cancer patients (dated by TCRdb to between 2020 and 2021). This clone showed up just once. The specificity of this receptor is unknown. Qualities for individual bases were not recorded, and no much larger clone is one base off. The library was made by the immunoSEQ multiplex PCR assay. TCRdb holds this immuneACCESS table with in-frame rearrangements only. Some clones are missing; in checked studies, unresolved V genes explain under half, and the rest has no known cause. The sample data list 100,000 to 150,000 clones, and about 92% of these were observed just once. More than 1.5% of the sample rests with the top ten. The germline V gene yields MDHEN for CDR1 and SYDVKM for CDR2. Here V drops 6 bases and J drops 6 bases, and the junction holds 9 bases not matched to any gene. The CDR3 runs 15 amino acids, cysteine and phenylalanine included. CDR3 DNA is the only sequence kept; it has 45 bases, read in frame from the first base.

The sequenced material came from PBMCs. The sequence is built from TRBV28 and TRBJ2-3; 10 bases in the middle match TRBD2. The source of this sequence is a man between 45 and 60 years old with head and neck cancer. The DNA reads as follows: TGTGCCAGCAGCCCAATCCCTAGCGGGGGCGATACGCAGTATTTT. Its protein product is CASSPIPSGGDTQYF.